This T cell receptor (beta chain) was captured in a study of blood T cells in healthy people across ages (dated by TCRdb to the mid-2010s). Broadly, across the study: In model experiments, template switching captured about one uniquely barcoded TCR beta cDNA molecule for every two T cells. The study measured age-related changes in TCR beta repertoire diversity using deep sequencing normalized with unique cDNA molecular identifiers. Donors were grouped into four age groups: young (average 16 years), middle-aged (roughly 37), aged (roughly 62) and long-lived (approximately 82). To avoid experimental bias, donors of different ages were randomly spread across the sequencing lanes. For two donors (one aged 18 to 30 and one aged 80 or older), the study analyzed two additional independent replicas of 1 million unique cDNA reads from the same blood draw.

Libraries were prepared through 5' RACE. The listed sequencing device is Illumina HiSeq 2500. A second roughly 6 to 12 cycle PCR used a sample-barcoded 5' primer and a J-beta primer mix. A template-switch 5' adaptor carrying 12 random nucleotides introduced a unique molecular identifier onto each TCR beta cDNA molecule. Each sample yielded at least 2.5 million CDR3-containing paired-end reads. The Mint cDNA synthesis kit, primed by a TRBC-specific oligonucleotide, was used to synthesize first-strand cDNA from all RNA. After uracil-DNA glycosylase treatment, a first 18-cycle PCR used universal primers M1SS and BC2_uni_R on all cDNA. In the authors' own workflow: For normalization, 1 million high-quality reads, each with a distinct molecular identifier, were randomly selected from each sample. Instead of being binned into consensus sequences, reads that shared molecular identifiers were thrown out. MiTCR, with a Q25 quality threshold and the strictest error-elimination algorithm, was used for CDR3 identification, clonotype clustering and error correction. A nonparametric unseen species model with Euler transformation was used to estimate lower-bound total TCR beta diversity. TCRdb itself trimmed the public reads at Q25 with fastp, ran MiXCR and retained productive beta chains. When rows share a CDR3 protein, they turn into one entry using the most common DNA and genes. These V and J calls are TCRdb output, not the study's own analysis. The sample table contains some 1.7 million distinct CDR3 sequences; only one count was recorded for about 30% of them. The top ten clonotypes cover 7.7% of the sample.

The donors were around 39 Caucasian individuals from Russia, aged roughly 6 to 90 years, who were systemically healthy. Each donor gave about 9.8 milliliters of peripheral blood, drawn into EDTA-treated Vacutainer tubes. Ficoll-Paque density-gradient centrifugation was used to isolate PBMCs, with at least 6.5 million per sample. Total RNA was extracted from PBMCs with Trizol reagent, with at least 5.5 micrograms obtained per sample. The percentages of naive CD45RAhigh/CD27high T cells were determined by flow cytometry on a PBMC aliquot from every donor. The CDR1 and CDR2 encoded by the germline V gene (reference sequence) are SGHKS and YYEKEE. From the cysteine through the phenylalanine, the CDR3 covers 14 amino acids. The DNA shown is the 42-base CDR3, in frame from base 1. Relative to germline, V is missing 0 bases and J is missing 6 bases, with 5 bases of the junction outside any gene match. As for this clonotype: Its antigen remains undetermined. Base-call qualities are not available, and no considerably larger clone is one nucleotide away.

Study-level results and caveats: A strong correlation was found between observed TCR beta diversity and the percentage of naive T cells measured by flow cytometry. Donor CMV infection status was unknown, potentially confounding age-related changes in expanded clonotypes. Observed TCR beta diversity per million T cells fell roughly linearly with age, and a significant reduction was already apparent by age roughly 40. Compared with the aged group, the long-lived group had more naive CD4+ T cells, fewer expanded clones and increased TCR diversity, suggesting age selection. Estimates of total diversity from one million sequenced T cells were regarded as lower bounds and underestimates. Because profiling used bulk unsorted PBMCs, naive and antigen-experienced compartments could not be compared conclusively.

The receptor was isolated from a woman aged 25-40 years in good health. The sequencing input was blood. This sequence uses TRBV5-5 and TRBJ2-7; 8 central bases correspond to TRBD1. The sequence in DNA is TGTGCCAGCAGCTTGGGACAGGGGTCGCGCGAGCAGTACTTC. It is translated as CASSLGQGSREQYF. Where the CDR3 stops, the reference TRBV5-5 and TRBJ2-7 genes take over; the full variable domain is DAGVTQSPTHLIKTRGQQVTLRCSPISGHKSVSWYQQVLGQGPQFIFQYYEKEERGRGNFPDRFSARQFPNYSSELNVNALLLGDSALYLCASSLGQGSREQYFGPGTRLTVT.